The rows below give T cell receptor beta chains drawn from one sample of a study of CD8 T cells in Susac syndrome. Via MiXCR, TCRdb re-called the immunoSEQ multiplex PCR reads, giving one row per CDR3 protein. Here the sample spans 150,000 to 190,000 distinct CDR3 sequences, 95% being singletons. Sequencing was done on a sample of CD8+ T cells from PBMCs. The receptors derive from a human donor with multiple sclerosis. CDR3s include the opening cysteine and the closing phenylalanine or tryptophan. The D gene is left open where the match is weak. Where a row states a size, it is once, few, many or the class of an expanded clone; other rows omit it.

v_gene,j_gene,d_gene,abundance,CDR3aa,CDR3nt
TRBV20-1,TRBJ1-1,TRBD1,-,CSAIRDRPLNTEAFF,TGCAGTGCTATCCGGGACAGGCCGTTGAACACTGAAGCTTTCTTT
TRBV7-9,TRBJ2-7,-,once,CASSSTRDEQYF,TGTGCCAGCAGCTCCACGCGCGACGAGCAGTACTTC
TRBV12-3/TRBV12-4,TRBJ1-2,TRBD1,-,CASSPSVRGTYNYGYTF,TGTGCCAGCAGTCCGTCGGTCAGGGGGACGTATAACTATGGCTACACCTTC
TRBV15,TRBJ1-6,-,-,CATSRDQRGNSPLHF,TGTGCCACCAGCAGAGATCAGAGGGGGAATTCACCCCTCCACTTT
TRBV11-1,TRBJ2-1,TRBD1,once,CASSLTADRDLVSSYNEQFF,TGTGCCAGCAGCTTGACCGCGGACAGGGATTTAGTTAGCTCCTACAATGAGCAGTTCTTC
TRBV4-2,TRBJ2-4,-,-,CASSQESGAKNIQYF,TGTGCCAGCAGCCAAGAATCAGGGGCCAAAAACATTCAGTACTTC
TRBV25-1,TRBJ1-6,TRBD1,-,CASSEGGGQGNNSPLHF,TGTGCCAGCAGTGAAGGGGGTGGACAGGGGAATAATTCACCCCTCCACTTT
TRBV7-9,TRBJ2-5,-,-,CASSRDGFQETQYF,TGTGCCAGCAGTCGAGACGGGTTCCAAGAGACCCAGTACTTC
TRBV18,TRBJ1-1,-,-,CASSPQGAHTEAFF,TGTGCCAGCTCACCACAAGGGGCGCATACTGAAGCTTTCTTT
TRBV15,TRBJ1-6,-,once,CATSSLNSPLHF,TGTGCCACCAGCAGTTTGAATTCACCCCTCCACTTT
TRBV4-2,TRBJ2-5,-,-,CASSQDGNGSAQYF,TGTGCCAGCAGCCAAGATGGAAACGGCTCGGCCCAGTACTTC
TRBV7-9,TRBJ2-7,-,-,CASSLVDSYEQYF,TGTGCCAGCAGCTTAGTAGATTCATACGAGCAGTACTTC
TRBV7-6,TRBJ2-5,-,-,CASSSPINPDSQETQYF,TGTGCCAGCAGCTCCCCCATAAACCCAGACAGTCAAGAGACCCAGTACTTC
TRBV20-1,TRBJ1-2,-,-,CSARQGPLIYGYTF,TGCAGTGCTAGGCAGGGCCCCCTTATCTATGGCTACACCTTC
TRBV7-9,TRBJ2-7,-,-,CASSLDIGDEQYF,TGTGCCAGCAGCTTAGATATAGGGGACGAGCAGTACTTC
TRBV20-1,TRBJ2-4,TRBD2,-,CSAILAGGLAKNIQYF,TGCAGTGCTATCCTAGCGGGGGGACTAGCCAAAAACATTCAGTACTTC
TRBV2,TRBJ1-5,TRBD1,-,CASSQTGDSNQPQHF,TGTGCCAGCAGTCAAACAGGGGATAGCAATCAGCCCCAGCATTTT
TRBV30,TRBJ2-1,-,-,CAWFAWTAYNEQFF,TGTGCCTGGTTTGCATGGACAGCCTACAATGAGCAGTTCTTC
TRBV20-1,TRBJ1-1,-,-,CSARDRGHARKKAFF,TGCAGTGCTAGAGACCGGGGACACGCAAGGAAAAAGGCTTTCTTT
TRBV3-1,TRBJ2-7,-,-,CASSSLKTERYEQYF,TGTGCCAGCAGCTCCCTAAAAACAGAACGCTACGAGCAGTACTTC
TRBV14,TRBJ2-4,-,-,CASSPRRGLGKNIQYF,TGTGCCAGCAGCCCTAGGAGGGGGTTGGGCAAAAACATTCAGTACTTC
TRBV30,TRBJ1-1,-,-,CAWSHSDREAFF,TGTGCCTGGAGTCATTCGGACCGAGAAGCTTTCTTT
TRBV29-1,TRBJ1-2,-,-,CSVDGGEGGYTF,TGCAGCGTTGATGGGGGAGAAGGGGGCTACACCTTC
TRBV29-1,TRBJ2-1,TRBD2,-,CSAGENEQFF,TGCAGTGCGGGGGAGAATGAGCAGTTCTTC
TRBV6-5,TRBJ2-1,TRBD2,-,CASSYSPWERGVYNEQFF,TGTGCCAGCAGTTACTCCCCCTGGGAGCGGGGGGTCTACAATGAGCAGTTCTTC
TRBV5-6,TRBJ1-2,-,-,CASSLGGGRAYGYTF,TGTGCCAGCAGCTTGGGAGGGGGACGGGCCTATGGCTACACCTTC
TRBV2,TRBJ1-6,-,-,CASSDSGAGSPLHF,TGTGCCAGCAGTGATTCAGGGGCCGGTTCACCCCTCCACTTT
TRBV6-5,TRBJ1-1,-,-,CASRLRHGEAFF,TGTGCCAGCAGACTGCGTCATGGTGAAGCTTTCTTT
TRBV27,TRBJ1-1,TRBD1,once,CASSLEGGQDTEAFF,TGTGCCAGCAGTCTAGAAGGGGGACAGGACACTGAAGCTTTCTTT
TRBV12-3/TRBV12-4,TRBJ2-7,-,few,CASSPNYEQYF,TGTGCCAGCAGTCCCAATTACGAGCAGTACTTC
TRBV25-1,TRBJ2-2,TRBD1,-,CASSEDRVWTGELFF,TGTGCCAGCAGTGAGGACAGGGTATGGACCGGGGAGCTGTTTTTT
TRBV29-1,TRBJ2-1,-,-,CSVNRVGEQFF,TGCAGCGTTAACAGGGTAGGTGAGCAGTTCTTC
TRBV29-1,TRBJ1-1,-,-,CSVEVVGNTEAFF,TGCAGCGTTGAAGTGGTAGGGAACACTGAAGCTTTCTTT
TRBV15,TRBJ2-3,TRBD2,once,CATSRDVGGARDTQYF,TGTGCCACCAGCAGAGATGTCGGGGGGGCCAGAGATACGCAGTATTTT
TRBV5-6,TRBJ2-1,-,-,CASSLGSHFEQFF,TGTGCCAGCAGCCTCGGGTCGCATTTTGAGCAGTTCTTC
TRBV12-3/TRBV12-4,TRBJ2-5,-,-,CASSFAGQPEETQYF,TGTGCCAGCAGTTTTGCGGGACAGCCGGAAGAGACCCAGTACTTC